This T cell receptor (beta chain) was identified in a study of blood T cell repertoires in COVID-19. Germline CDR1 and CDR2: MGHDK and SYGVNS. CDR3 length equals 15 residues. Trimming cost V 5 bases and J 5 bases; bases outside gene matches: 6. Assay: immunoSEQ multiplex PCR; the TCRdb copy retains only in-frame clones and omits some. The sample carries 350,000 to 500,000 clones, roughly 88% recorded once. This clonotype originated in a woman between 18 and 29 years old who had been exposed to COVID-19. Source material: PBMCs or T cells enriched from blood (not recorded which). The gene calls are TRBV25-1 and TRBJ1-6, with 7 bases identical to TRBD1. CDR3 sequence: CASSQGTANNSPLHF. The DNA for the CDR3 is TGTGCCAGCAGTCAGGGGACAGCGAATAATTCACCCCTCCACTTT.